These 10 T cell receptor beta chains were sequenced from one sample in a study of spatial heterogeneity in lung cancer. Time point: blood at routine non-recurrence follow-up after resection. Each CDR3 protein is one row after TCRdb ran MiXCR on the 5' RACE reads. The sample has around 29,000 distinct CDR3 sequences, 10% seen once. The sequences come from PBMCs, collected at follow-up. Receptors were obtained from a female donor with early-stage non-small cell lung cancer.

This clonotype was seen a few times. The J gene is TRBJ2-1, the V gene TRBV5-1; 9 bases match TRBD2. The CDR3 is 19 residues long. V lost 4 bases and J lost 0; bases outside the gene matches: 14. The germline V gene has CDR1 SGHRS and CDR2 YFSETQ. CDR3 in DNA: TGCGCCAGCAGCCCCCGGGCTAGCGGGGCGCCCTCCTCCTACAATGAGCAGTTCTTC. The encoded protein is CASSPRASGAPSSYNEQFF.

In nucleotides, the CDR3 is TGTGCCAGCAGCGGACGATCGAGCTCCTACGAGCAGTACTTC. Translating gives CASSGRSSSYEQYF. The J gene is TRBJ2-7, the V gene TRBV28; D unclear. Between the trimmed V and J ends, which lost 6 bases and 0 bases, there was a span of 12 bases. The CDR3 runs 14 residues. Germline assignment: CDR1 MDHEN and CDR2 SYDVKM.

The chain combines TRBV19 with TRBJ2-4; the match to TRBD2 covers 14 bases. This CDR3 comprises 20 residues. Unmatched junction bases numbered 11, after V lost 3 bases and J lost 1 base. Germline CDR1 LNHDA, CDR2 SQIVND (reference sequence). The CDR3 DNA reads as TGTGCCAGTAGTATCGGGACTAGCGGGGGCTTTGGGTCTGCCAAAAACATTCAGTACTTC. This codes for CASSIGTSGGFGSAKNIQYF.

This clonotype was counted at least ten times. This chain connects TRBV28 to TRBJ2-2, with D tentatively TRBD1 (6 bases). Germline V CDR1 and CDR2: MDHEN, SYDVKM. The V end lost 6 bases, the J end lost 1 base, and 15 bases lay between the germline ends. CDR3 size: 16 residues. CDR3 residues: CASSNHGQWNTGELFF. The CDR3 region has the DNA TGTGCCAGCAGCAACCACGGACAGTGGAACACCGGGGAGCTGTTTTTT.

This clonotype appeared a few times. This rearrangement joins TRBV6-1 to TRBJ1-1, with D uncertain. Per the germline V gene, CDR1 is MNHNS and CDR2 is SASEGT. Trimming left V 5 bases short and J 4 bases short, with 11 bases between. The CDR3 is 13 residues long. DNA for the CDR3: TGTGCCAGCAGTTTCGGAAAAGTCACTGAAGCTTTCTTT. Its translation: CASSFGKVTEAFF.

Ten or more counts support this clonotype. The CDR3 sequence is CAIATKNAYEQYF. The CDR3, as DNA: TGTGCCATCGCAACTAAAAATGCCTACGAGCAGTACTTC. The V and J genes are TRBV10-3 and TRBJ2-7, with D hard to call. This CDR3 is 13 amino acids long. The V end was cut by 8 bases, the J end by 2 bases, with 13 bases between. In germline, CDR1 is ENHRY, CDR2 SYGVKD.

This clonotype was detected ten times or more. V and J are TRBV28 and TRBJ2-7, with TRBD2 matching over 11 bases. CDR3 size: 13 residues. The germline gives CDR1 MDHEN, CDR2 SYDVKM. V lost 6 bases, J lost 6 bases, and 4 bases stayed unmatched. Here the CDR3 reads CASSHSGGAEQYF. The CDR3 region has the DNA TGTGCCAGCAGCCATAGCGGGGGGGCCGAGCAGTACTTC.

The V call is TRBV28, the J call TRBJ2-4, with D perhaps being TRBD1 or TRBD2 (5 bases each). Deletions cut 2 bases from V and 9 bases from J, with 14 bases between. CDR1 is MDHEN, CDR2 SYDVKM, per germline. This CDR3 has 14 residues. CDR3 region: CASSLREGTSIQYF. In DNA form, the CDR3 reads TGTGCCAGCAGTTTACGGGAAGGGACGAGCATTCAGTACTTC.

This clonotype was seen repeatedly, ten times or more. The V gene is TRBV2, the J gene TRBJ2-3; D might be TRBD2 (7 bases). Looked up from germline, CDR1 is SNHLY and CDR2 is FYNNEI. This CDR3 comprises 15 residues. The ends were cut back, 6 bases at V and 6 bases at J, with 19 bases in the middle. The CDR3 DNA sequence: TGTGCCAGCAGCACATTGGGGGGGGCAGGGGATACGCAGTATTTT. This translates into CASSTLGGAGDTQYF. The full variable domain, with the rest looked up from reference TRBV2 and TRBJ2-3, is EPEVTQTPSHQVTQMGQEVILRCVPISNHLYFYWYRQILGQKVEFLVSFYNNEISEKSEIFDDQFSVERPDGSNFTLKIRSTKLEDSAMYFCASSTLGGAGDTQYFGPGTRLTVL.

By share, this clonotype counts as medium-sized. The V and J genes are TRBV9 and TRBJ2-3; possibly TRBD1 or TRBD2 for D (6 bases each). V lost 4 bases and J 1 base, leaving 16 bases between the germline ends. In germline, CDR1 is SGDLS, CDR2 YYNGEE. The length of the CDR3 is 16 residues. CDR3 residues: CASSPHGGGGTDTQYF. CDR3 nucleotides: TGTGCCAGCAGCCCCCACGGGGGCGGGGGCACAGATACGCAGTATTTT.